These 10 T cell receptor beta chains came from one sample sequenced in a study of T-cell reconstitution after alpha-beta-depleted transplantation in children. A library of TCRbeta sequences, prepared with unique molecular identifiers, was generated. Via MiXCR, TCRdb re-called the PCR reads, giving one row per CDR3 protein. Found here are hundreds of thousands of distinct CDR3 sequences, around 12% of them singletons; the top ten hold about 0.77%. Sequencing used PBMCs, obtained before TCRalphabeta/CD19-depleted stem cell transplant. These receptors all stem from a girl aged 2-10 years with congenital amegakaryocytic thrombocytopenia, due to receive a stem cell transplant.

This clonotype was seen ten or more times. The rearrangement joins TRBV12-3 or TRBV12-4 to TRBJ2-3; unclear D gene. CDR3 length: 14 residues. V lost 7 bases to trimming and J lost 0 bases, with 11 bases between them. The CDR3 sequence: CASTFRTSTDTQYF. CDR3 in DNA: TGTGCCAGCACCTTCCGTACTAGCACAGATACGCAGTATTTT.

This clonotype came up many times. J is TRBJ2-1 and V is TRBV12-3 or TRBV12-4; D perhaps matches TRBD2 (6 bases). The CDR3 is 13 amino acids. Trimming left V 6 bases short and J 4 bases short, with 10 bases between. DNA for the CDR3: TGTGCCAGCAGCGGGGGTCGGTACAATGAGCAGTTCTTC. This gives the protein CASSGGRYNEQFF.

A few counts support this clonotype. J is TRBJ2-3 and V is TRBV29-1, with TRBD1 as a possible D gene (6 bases). Germline V gene sequence: CDR1 SQVTM, CDR2 ANQGSEA. Trimming removed 4 bases from V and 0 bases from J, with 11 bases in between. CDR3 size: 14 residues. CDR3 sequence reads: CSVGPTGSTDTQYF. The CDR3 nucleotides read TGCAGCGTTGGGCCGACAGGTAGCACAGATACGCAGTATTTT.

This clonotype was picked up many times. This chain joins TRBV12-3 or TRBV12-4 and TRBJ1-1; D gene ambiguous. This CDR3 has 13 amino acids. The ends were cut back, 8 bases at V and 1 base at J, with 11 bases in the middle. The CDR3 bases are TGTGCCAGCGGGGTCGGAACGAACACTGAAGCTTTCTTT. It codes for CASGVGTNTEAFF.

This clonotype was seen ten or more times. The chain links TRBV5-1 to TRBJ2-7, with D possibly matching TRBD2 (5 bases). This CDR3 is 14 amino acids long. The germline gives CDR1 SGHRS, CDR2 YFSETQ. V was pared by 4 bases and J by 3 bases, with 14 bases between. The CDR3 region is CASSPTRGDYEQYF. The CDR3 DNA is TGCGCCAGCAGCCCTACTAGAGGCGACTACGAGCAGTACTTC. The variable domain in full, completed from reference TRBV5-1 and TRBJ2-7, reads KAGVTQTPRYLIKTRGQQVTLSCSPISGHRSVSWYQQTPGQGLQFLFEYFSETQRNKGNFPGRFSGRQFSNSRSEMNVSTLELGDSALYLCASSPTRGDYEQYFGPGTRLTVT.

V is TRBV7-9 and J is TRBJ2-1; 9 bases map to TRBD2. This CDR3 comprises 16 residues. Germline V gives CDR1 SEHNR, CDR2 FQNEAQ (reference sequence). Trimming cost V 5 bases and J 6 bases; bases outside gene matches: 11. In DNA form, the CDR3 reads TGTGCCAGCAGCCACCCCCTTAGCGGGAGCCTCAATGAGCAGTTCTTC. Translation gives CASSHPLSGSLNEQFF.

This clonotype was seen ten or more times. This rearrangement joins TRBV20-1 to TRBJ2-1; 10 bases line up with TRBD2. CDR1 is DFQATT and CDR2 is SNEGSKA in the germline V gene (reference sequence). The CDR3 contains 15 residues. V gave up 6 bases and J gave up 5 bases; unmatched junction bases: 10. CDR3 sequence (DNA): TGCAGTGCCCGTAGTGGAGCGGGGGGGGACAATGAGCAGTTCTTC. It yields the protein CSARSGAGGDNEQFF.

A few counts support this clonotype. CDR3: CSAMGLDPTYEQYF. In DNA form, the CDR3 reads TGCAGTGCTATGGGTTTGGATCCGACCTACGAGCAGTACTTC. This chain joins TRBV20-1 and TRBJ2-7; no firm D call. Per germline, CDR1 DFQATT and CDR2 SNEGSKA (reference sequence). The CDR3 is 14 residues long. V was cut by 4 bases and J by 2 bases, with 15 bases left in between.

The J gene is TRBJ2-1, the V gene TRBV5-1, with D possibly matching TRBD1 (7 bases). The CDR3 consists of 15 residues. Germline V gene lookup returns CDR1 SGHRS and CDR2 YFSETQ. V gave up 4 bases and J gave up 6 bases, with 17 bases separating them. The DNA for the CDR3 is TGCGCCAGCAGCATGACAGGGTTCGGGGGCAATGAGCAGTTCTTC. It translates to CASSMTGFGGNEQFF.

This clonotype has only a few counts. J is TRBJ2-1 and V is TRBV5-1; 8 nucleotides align to TRBD1. V dropped 4 bases and J dropped 2; count of bases not matched to a gene: 8. CDR1 and CDR2 from the germline V gene are SGHRS and YFSETQ. CDR3 length: 16 amino acids. The CDR3 nucleotides are TGCGCCAGCAGCCGGACCTCAGGGGGCACCTACAATGAGCAGTTCTTC. Its protein product is CASSRTSGGTYNEQFF.